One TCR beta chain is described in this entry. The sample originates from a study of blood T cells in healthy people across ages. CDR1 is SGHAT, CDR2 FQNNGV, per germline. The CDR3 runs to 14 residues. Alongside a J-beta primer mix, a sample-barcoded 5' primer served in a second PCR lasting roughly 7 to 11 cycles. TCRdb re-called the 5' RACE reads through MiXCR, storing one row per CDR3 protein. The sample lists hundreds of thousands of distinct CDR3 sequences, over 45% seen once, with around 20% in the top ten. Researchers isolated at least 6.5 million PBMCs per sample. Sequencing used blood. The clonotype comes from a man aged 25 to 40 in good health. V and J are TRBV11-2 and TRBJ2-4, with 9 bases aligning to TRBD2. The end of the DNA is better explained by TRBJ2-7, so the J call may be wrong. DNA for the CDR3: TGTGCCAGCAGCGCGCCTAGCGGGGCTTACGAGCAGTACTTC. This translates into CASSAPSGAYEQYF.